This record concerns one T cell receptor (beta chain) sequence. What it binds is unknown. TCRdb re-called the RACE reads with MiXCR, one entry per CDR3 protein. The sample includes approximately 50,000 distinct CDR3 sequences, approximately 9.6% of them seen just once. This sample is drawn from a study of human T cells and chemical hapten exposure. Across the whole study: The use of 2% DPC on approximately 2 cm by approximately 2 cm of upper inner arm skin constituted sensitization.

The germline V gene has CDR1 SGHTA and CDR2 FQGNSA. V dropped 1 base and J dropped 6 bases, with 13 bases sitting between them. CDR3 length: 15 amino acids. Stated time point: pre-sensitization, week 0. Treatment given: therapeutic diphenylcyclopropenone sensitization with weekly scalp DPC. The study extracted total RNA from unfractionated whole blood. Study-wide points: In comparison with controls, expanded TCRs gave rise to a significantly larger number of large CDR3 similarity clusters. DPC sensitization left the count of TCRs above 1 in 1000 unchanged.

This specimen was whole blood, taken in connection with sensitization to the hapten diphenylcyclopropenone (DPC). This receptor was taken from a woman aged 25 to 39 with alopecia areata. Some clones in this sample may be carry-over from other donors' samples. This chain joins TRBV7-2 and TRBJ1-5, with no clear D. The CDR3 here is CASSLGSGDRQPQHF. In nucleotides, the CDR3 is TGTGCCAGCAGCTTAGGTTCCGGGGATCGTCAGCCCCAGCATTTT.